This T cell receptor beta chain was documented in a study of cytomegalovirus exposure and HLA in healthy donors. Findings of the study overall: CMV antigen specificity was confirmed in vitro for three CMV-associated chains. Later analysis identified 17,000 or so TCR beta sequences associated with HLA alleles, using a false discovery rate threshold of 0.05.

Regarding this clone: Its antigen remains unidentified.

PCR amplification relied on 60 Vbeta primers (plus 13 Jbeta primers). The table came from immunoSEQ multiplex PCR; TCRdb's copy has only in-frame clones and leaves some out. The table shows about 190,000 clones, with roughly four fifths occurring only once. The sequenced sample consisted of PBMCs. The clonotype originates from a woman in her twenties or thirties in good health and CMV-seropositive.

CDR3 DNA: TGTGCCAGCCAAGCGGGAGGGAGGAATGAGCAGTTCTTC. Encoded protein: CASQAGGRNEQFF. This chain links TRBV2 with TRBJ2-1; 10 nucleotides align to TRBD2. From germline, CDR1 is SNHLY and CDR2 FYNNEI. There are 13 residues in the CDR3. The V gene end was trimmed by 8 bases and the J gene end by 7 bases; junction bases not matched to a gene: 5.